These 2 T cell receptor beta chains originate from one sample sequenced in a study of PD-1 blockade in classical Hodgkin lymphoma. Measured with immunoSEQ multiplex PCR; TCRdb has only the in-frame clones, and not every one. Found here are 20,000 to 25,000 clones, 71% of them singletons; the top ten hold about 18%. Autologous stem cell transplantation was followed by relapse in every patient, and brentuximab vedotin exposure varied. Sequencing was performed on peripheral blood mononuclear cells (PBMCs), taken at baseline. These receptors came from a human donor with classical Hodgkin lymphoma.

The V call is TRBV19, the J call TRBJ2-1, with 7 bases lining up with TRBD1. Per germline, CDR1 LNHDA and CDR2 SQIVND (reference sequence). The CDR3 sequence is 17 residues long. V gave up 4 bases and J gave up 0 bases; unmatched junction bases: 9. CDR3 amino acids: CASSTTPGQISYNEQFF. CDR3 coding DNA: TGTGCCAGTAGTACCACCCCGGGACAGATCTCCTACAATGAGCAGTTCTTC. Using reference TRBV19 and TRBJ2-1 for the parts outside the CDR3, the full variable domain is DGGITQSPKYLFRKEGQNVTLSCEQNLNHDAMYWYRQDPGQGLRLIYYSQIVNDFQKGDIAEGYSVSREKKESFPLTVTSAQKNPTAFYLCASSTTPGQISYNEQFFGPGTRLTVL.

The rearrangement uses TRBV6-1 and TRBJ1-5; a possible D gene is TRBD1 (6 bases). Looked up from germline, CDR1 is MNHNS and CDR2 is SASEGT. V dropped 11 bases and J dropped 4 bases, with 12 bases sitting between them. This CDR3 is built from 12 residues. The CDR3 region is CAGRGGNQPQHF. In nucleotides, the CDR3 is TGTGCCGGAAGAGGGGGGAATCAGCCCCAGCATTTT.